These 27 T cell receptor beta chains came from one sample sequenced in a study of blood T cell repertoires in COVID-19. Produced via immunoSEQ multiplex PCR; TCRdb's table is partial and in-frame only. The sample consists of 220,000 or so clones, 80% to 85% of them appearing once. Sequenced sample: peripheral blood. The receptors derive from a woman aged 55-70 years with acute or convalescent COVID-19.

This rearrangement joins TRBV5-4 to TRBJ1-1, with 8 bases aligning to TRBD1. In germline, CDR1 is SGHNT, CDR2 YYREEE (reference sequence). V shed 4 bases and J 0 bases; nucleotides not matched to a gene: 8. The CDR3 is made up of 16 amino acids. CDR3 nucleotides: TGTGCCAGCAGCCCAGACAGGGGCGGAGTGAACACTGAAGCTTTCTTT. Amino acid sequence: CASSPDRGGVNTEAFF.

This CDR3 reads CASSLGLGEMNTEAFF. The CDR3 DNA sequence: TGCGCCAGCAGTTTGGGGCTGGGCGAGATGAACACTGAAGCTTTCTTT. This chain uses TRBV10-2 with TRBJ1-1; tentatively, D is TRBD1 (5 bases). Trimming removed 5 bases at V and 0 bases at J, with 16 bases between. The CDR3 length is 16 residues. Germline CDR1 reads WSHSY; CDR2 reads SAAADI.

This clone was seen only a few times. The CDR3 DNA follows: TGTGCCAGCAGCTTAAATTTCCGCAGCGGGGGGGCCGGAGATACGCAGTATTTT. Its translation is CASSLNFRSGGAGDTQYF. The rearrangement links TRBV7-2 to TRBJ2-3, with TRBD2 matching 10 bases. This CDR3 is built from 18 residues. The junction had 13 bases not matched to a gene; V was cut back by 2 bases and J by 5 bases. Germline V gene lookup returns CDR1 SGHTA and CDR2 FQGNSA. The full variable domain, with the rest looked up from reference TRBV7-2 and TRBJ2-3, is GAGVSQSPSNKVTEKGKDVELRCDPISGHTALYWYRQSLGQGLEFLIYFQGNSAPDKSGLPSDRFSAERTGGSVSTLTIQRTQQEDSAVYLCASSLNFRSGGAGDTQYFGPGTRLTVL.

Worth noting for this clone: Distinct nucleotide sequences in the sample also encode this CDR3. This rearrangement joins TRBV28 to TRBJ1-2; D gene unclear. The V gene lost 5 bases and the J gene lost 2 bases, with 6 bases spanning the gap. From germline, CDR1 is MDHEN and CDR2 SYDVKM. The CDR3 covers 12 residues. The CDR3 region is CASSPSNYGYTF. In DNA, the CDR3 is TGTGCCAGCAGTCCATCCAACTATGGCTACACCTTC.

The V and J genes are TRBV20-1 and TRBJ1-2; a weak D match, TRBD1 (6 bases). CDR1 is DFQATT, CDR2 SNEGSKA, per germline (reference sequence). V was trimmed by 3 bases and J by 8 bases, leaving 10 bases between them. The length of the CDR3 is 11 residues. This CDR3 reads CSASRGGGYTF. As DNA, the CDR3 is TGCAGTGCTAGCAGGGGTGGCGGCTACACCTTC.

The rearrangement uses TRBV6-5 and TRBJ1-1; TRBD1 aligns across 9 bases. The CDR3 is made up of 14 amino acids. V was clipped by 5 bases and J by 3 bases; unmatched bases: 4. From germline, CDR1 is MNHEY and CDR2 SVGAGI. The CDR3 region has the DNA TGTGCCAGCAGTCATGACAGGGGGGACACTGAAGCTTTCTTT. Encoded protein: CASSHDRGDTEAFF.

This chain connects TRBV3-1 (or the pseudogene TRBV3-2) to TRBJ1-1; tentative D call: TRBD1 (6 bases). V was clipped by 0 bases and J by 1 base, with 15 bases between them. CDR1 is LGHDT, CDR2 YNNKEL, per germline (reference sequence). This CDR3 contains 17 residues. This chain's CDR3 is CASSQDPGAHWNTEAFF. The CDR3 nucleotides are TGTGCCAGCAGCCAAGATCCAGGGGCCCACTGGAACACTGAAGCTTTCTTT.

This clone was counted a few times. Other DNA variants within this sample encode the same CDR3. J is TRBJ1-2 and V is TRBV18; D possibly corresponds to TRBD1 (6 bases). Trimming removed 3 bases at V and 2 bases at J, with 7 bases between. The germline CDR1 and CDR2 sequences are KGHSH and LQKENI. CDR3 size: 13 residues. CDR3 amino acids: CASSPDRNYGYTF. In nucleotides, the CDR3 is TGTGCCAGCTCACCCGACAGGAACTATGGCTACACCTTC.

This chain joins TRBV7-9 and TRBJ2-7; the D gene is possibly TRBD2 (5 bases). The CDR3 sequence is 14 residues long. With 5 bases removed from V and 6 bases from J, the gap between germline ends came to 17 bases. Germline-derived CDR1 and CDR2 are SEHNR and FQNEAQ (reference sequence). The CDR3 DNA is TGTGCCAGCAGCGCCCGGGATCCGTTATCCGAGCAGTACTTC. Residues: CASSARDPLSEQYF.

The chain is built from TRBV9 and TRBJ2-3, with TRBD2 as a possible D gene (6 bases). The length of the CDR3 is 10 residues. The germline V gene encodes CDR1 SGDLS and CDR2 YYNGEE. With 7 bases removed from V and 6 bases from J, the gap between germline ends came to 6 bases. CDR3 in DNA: TGTGCCAGCGGGGGGGATACGCAGTATTTT. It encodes CASGGDTQYF.

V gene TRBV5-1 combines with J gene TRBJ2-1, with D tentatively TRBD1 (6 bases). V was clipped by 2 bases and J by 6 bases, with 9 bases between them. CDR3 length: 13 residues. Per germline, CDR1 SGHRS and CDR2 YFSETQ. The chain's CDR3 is CASSLQGGNEQFF. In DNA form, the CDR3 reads TGCGCCAGCAGCTTACAAGGGGGCAATGAGCAGTTCTTC.

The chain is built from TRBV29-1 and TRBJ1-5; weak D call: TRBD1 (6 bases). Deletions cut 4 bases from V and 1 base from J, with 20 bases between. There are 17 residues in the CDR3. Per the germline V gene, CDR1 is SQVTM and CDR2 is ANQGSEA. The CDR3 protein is CSVGAGPGEGSNQPQHF. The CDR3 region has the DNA TGCAGCGTTGGGGCGGGCCCAGGGGAAGGGAGCAATCAGCCCCAGCATTTT.

The CDR3: CSVVGQGSSTEAFF. In nucleotides, the CDR3 is TGCAGCGTTGTGGGACAGGGGTCGAGCACTGAAGCTTTCTTT. V and J are TRBV29-1 and TRBJ1-1; 10 bases fit TRBD1. CDR1 and CDR2 (germline): SQVTM, ANQGSEA. Losses at the gene ends were 4 bases for V and 4 bases for J; bases not matched to a gene: 6. CDR3 length: 14 residues.

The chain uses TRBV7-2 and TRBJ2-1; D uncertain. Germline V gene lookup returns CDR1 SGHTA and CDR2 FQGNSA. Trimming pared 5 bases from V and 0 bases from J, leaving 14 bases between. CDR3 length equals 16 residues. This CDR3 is CASSPIGGVSYNEQFF. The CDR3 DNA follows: TGTGCCAGCAGCCCTATCGGCGGAGTCTCCTACAATGAGCAGTTCTTC.

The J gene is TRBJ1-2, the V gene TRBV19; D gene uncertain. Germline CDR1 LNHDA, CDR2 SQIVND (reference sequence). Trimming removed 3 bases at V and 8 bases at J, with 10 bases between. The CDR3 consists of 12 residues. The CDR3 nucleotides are TGTGCCAGTAGTATCCCAACGGTAGGCTACACCTTC. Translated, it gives CASSIPTVGYTF. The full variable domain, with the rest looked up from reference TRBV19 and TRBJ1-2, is DGGITQSPKYLFRKEGQNVTLSCEQNLNHDAMYWYRQDPGQGLRLIYYSQIVNDFQKGDIAEGYSVSREKKESFPLTVTSAQKNPTAFYLCASSIPTVGYTFGSGTRLTVV.

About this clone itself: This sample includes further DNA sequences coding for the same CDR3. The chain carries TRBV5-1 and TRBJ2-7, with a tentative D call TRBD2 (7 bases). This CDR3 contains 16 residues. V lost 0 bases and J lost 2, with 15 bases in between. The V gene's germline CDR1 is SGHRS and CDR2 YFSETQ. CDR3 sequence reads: CASSLVGGAAAYEQYF. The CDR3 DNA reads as TGCGCCAGCAGCTTGGTTGGGGGGGCGGCCGCCTACGAGCAGTACTTC.

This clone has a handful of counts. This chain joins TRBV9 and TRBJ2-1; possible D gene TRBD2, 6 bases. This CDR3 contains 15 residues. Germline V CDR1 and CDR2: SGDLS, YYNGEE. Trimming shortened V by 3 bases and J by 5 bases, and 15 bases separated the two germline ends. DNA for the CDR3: TGTGCCAGCAGCGCCCTGGGAGGTGTTCACAATGAGCAGTTCTTC. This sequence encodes CASSALGGVHNEQFF.

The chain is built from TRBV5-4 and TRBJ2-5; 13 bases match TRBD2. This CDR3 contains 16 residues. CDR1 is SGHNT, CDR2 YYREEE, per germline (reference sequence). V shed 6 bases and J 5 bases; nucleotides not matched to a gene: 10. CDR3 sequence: CASTLVGLAGVETQYF. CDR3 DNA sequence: TGTGCCAGCACCCTCGTCGGACTAGCGGGGGTCGAGACCCAGTACTTC.

The CDR3 loop is CASSYRRTDYEQYF. CDR3 DNA sequence: TGTGCCAGCAGTTACAGGAGGACAGACTACGAGCAGTACTTC. The chain uses TRBV6-5 and TRBJ2-7; D possibly corresponds to TRBD1 (6 bases). Trimming pared 2 bases from V and 3 bases from J, leaving 11 bases between. Germline CDR1 and CDR2: MNHEY and SVGAGI. The CDR3 is made up of 14 amino acids.

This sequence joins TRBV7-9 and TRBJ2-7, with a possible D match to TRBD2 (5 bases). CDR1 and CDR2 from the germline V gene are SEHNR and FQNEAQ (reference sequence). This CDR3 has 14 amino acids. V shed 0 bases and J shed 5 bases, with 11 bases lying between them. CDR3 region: CASSLALELNEQYF. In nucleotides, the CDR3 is TGTGCCAGCAGCTTAGCACTAGAGTTAAACGAGCAGTACTTC.

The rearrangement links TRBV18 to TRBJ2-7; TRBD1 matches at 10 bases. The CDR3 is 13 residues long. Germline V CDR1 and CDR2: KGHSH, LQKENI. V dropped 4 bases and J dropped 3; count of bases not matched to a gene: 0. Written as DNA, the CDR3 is TGTGCCAGCTCACGGGACAGGGGCTACGAGCAGTACTTC. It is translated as CASSRDRGYEQYF.

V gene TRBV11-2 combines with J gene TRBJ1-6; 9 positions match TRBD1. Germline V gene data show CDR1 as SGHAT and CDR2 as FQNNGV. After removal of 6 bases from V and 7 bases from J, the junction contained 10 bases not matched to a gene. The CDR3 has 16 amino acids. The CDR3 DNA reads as TGTGCCAGCAGGCCAGGCCAGGGACAGGGCAATTCACCCCTCCACTTT. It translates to CASRPGQGQGNSPLHF.

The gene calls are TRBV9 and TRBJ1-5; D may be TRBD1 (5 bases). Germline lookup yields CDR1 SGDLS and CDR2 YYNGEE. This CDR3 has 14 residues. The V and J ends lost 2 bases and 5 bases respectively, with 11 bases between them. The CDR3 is CASSVRATDQPQHF. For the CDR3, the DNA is TGTGCCAGCAGCGTGAGAGCGACAGATCAGCCCCAGCATTTT.

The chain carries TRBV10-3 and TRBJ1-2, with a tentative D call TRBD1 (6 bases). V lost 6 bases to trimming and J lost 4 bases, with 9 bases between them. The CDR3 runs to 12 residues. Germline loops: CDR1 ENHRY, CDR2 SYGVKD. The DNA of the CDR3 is TGTGCCATCAGCCGGGACACCTATGGCTACACCTTC. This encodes CAISRDTYGYTF.

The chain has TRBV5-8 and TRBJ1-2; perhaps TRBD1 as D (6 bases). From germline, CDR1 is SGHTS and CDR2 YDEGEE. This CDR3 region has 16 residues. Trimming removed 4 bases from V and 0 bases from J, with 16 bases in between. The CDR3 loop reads CASSPRGQTSNYGYTF. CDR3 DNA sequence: TGTGCCAGCAGCCCGAGAGGACAGACCTCTAACTATGGCTACACCTTC.

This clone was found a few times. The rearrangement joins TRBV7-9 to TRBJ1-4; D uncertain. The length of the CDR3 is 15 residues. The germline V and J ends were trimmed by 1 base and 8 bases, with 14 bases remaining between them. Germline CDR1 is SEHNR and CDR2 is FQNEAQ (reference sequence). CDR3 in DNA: TGTGCCAGCAGCTTAGGTGACACTAGCCGCGAAAAACTGTTTTTT. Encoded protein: CASSLGDTSREKLFF.

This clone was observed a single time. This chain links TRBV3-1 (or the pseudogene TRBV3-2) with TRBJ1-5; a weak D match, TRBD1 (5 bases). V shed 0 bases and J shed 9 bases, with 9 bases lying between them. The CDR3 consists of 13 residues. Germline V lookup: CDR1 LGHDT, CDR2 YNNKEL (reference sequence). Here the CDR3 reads CASSQEGTGPQHF. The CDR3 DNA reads TGTGCCAGCAGCCAAGAGGGGACTGGGCCCCAGCATTTT.